This entry features one T cell receptor (beta chain) sequence. Recently diagnosed hyperthyroidism of less than 2 months' duration affected patients aged 18 to 65. The record originates from a study of T cells in Graves' hyperthyroidism and ophthalmopathy. Amplification targeted TCR beta CDR3 regions from RNA transcripts. When the TCR CDR3 underwent first-round RT-PCR, the HTBI primer set was used. MiXCR, applied by TCRdb to the multiplex PCR reads, yields one record per CDR3 protein. The repertoire consists of approximately 400,000 distinct CDR3 sequences, with 15% to 19% occurring once and the leading ten covering about 27%. Germline-derived CDR1 and CDR2 are SGHRS and YFSETQ. Germline trimming cut 1 base from V and 4 bases from J; bases unmatched to any gene: 17. The CDR3 totals 19 residues.

The chain links TRBV5-1 to TRBJ1-1; TRBD1 aligns across 9 bases. The material sequenced was blood. The sequence derives from a woman between 18 and 29 years old with Graves' hyperthyroidism that later progressed to Graves' ophthalmopathy. The CDR3 sequence: CASSLKSGTGIIGGTEAFF. Here the CDR3 DNA reads TGCGCCAGCAGCTTGAAATCCGGGACAGGGATAATTGGGGGCACTGAAGCTTTCTTT.